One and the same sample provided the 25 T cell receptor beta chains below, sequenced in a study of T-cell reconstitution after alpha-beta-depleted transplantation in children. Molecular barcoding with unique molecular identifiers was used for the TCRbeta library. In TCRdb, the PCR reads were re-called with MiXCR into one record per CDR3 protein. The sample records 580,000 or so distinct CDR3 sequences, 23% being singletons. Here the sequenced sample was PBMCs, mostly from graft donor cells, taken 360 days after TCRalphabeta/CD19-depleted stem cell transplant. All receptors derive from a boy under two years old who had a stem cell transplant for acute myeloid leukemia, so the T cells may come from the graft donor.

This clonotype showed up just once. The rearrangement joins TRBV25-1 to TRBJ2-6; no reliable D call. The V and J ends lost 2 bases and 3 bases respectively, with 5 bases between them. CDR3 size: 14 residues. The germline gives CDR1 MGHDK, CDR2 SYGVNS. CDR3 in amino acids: CASSETGGANVLTF. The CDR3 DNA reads TGTGCCAGCAGTGAAACCGGTGGGGCCAACGTCCTGACTTTC.

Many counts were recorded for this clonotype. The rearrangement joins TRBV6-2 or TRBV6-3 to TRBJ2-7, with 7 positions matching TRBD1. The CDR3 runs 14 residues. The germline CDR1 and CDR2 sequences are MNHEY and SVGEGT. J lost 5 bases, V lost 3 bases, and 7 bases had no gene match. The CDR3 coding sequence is TGTGCCAGCAGTTATTCGACAGGGCTGAACGAGCAGTACTTC. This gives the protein CASSYSTGLNEQYF.

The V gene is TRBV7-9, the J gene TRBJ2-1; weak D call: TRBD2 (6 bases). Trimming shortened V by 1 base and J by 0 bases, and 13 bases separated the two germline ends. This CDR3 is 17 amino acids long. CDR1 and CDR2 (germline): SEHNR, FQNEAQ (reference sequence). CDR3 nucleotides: TGTGCCAGCAGCTTAGGCTGGGACTGGAGCTCCTACAATGAGCAGTTCTTC. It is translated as CASSLGWDWSSYNEQFF. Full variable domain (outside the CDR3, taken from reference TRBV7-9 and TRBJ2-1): DTGVSQNPRHKITKRGQNVTFRCDPISEHNRLYWYRQTLGQGPEFLTYFQNEAQLEKSRLLSDRFSAERPKGSFSTLEIQRTEQGDSAMYLCASSLGWDWSSYNEQFFGPGTRLTVL.

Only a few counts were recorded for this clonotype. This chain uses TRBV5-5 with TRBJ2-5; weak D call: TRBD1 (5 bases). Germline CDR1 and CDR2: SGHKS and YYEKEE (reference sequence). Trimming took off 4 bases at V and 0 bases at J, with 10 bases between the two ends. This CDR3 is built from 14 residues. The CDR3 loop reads CASSPDTYQETQYF. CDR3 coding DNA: TGTGCCAGCAGCCCGGACACGTACCAAGAGACCCAGTACTTC.

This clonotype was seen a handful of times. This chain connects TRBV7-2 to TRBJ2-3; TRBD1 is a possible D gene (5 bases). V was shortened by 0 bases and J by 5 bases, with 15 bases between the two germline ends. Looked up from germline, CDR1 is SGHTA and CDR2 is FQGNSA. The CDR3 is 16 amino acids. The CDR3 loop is CASSLAAGRDGDTQYF. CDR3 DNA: TGTGCCAGCAGCTTAGCGGCAGGCAGGGATGGAGATACGCAGTATTTT.

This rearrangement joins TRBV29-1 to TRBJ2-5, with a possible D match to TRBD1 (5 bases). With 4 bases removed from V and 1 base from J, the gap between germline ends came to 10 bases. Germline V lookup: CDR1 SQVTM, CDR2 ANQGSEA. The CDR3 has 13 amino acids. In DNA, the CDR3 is TGCAGCGTTGGCCTGGGGCTCCAAGAGACCCAGTACTTC. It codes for CSVGLGLQETQYF.

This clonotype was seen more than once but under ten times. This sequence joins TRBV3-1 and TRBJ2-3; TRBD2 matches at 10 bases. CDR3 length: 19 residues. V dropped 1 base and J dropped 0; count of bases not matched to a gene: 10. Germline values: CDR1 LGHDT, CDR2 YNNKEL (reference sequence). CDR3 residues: CASSQVAGGRSPSTDTQYF. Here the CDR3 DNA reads TGTGCCAGCAGCCAAGTAGCGGGGGGCCGGTCTCCTAGCACAGATACGCAGTATTTT.

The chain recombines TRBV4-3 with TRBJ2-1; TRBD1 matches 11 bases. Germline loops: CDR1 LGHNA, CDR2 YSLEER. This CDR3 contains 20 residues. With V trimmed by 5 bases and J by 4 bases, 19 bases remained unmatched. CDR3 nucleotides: TGCGCCAGCAGCTTCATGCCCGGGACAGGGGGGACTCCCCAATACAATGAGCAGTTCTTC. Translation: CASSFMPGTGGTPQYNEQFF.

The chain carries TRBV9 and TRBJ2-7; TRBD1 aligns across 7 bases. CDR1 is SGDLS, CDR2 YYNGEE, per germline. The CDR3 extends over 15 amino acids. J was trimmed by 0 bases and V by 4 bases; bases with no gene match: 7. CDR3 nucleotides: TGTGCCAGCAGCCCGACAGGGAAAAGCTCCTACGAGCAGTACTTC. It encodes CASSPTGKSSYEQYF. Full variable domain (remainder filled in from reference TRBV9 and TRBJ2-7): DSGVTQTPKHLITATGQRVTLRCSPRSGDLSVYWYQQSLDQGLQFLIQYYNGEERAKGNILERFSAQQFPDLHSELNLSSLELGDSALYFCASSPTGKSSYEQYFGPGTRLTVT.

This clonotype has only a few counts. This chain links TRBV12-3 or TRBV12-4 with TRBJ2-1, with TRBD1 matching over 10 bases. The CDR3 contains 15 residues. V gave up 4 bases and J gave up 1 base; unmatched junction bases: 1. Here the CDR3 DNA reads TGTGCCAGCAGTTGGGACAGGGGTTCCTACAATGAGCAGTTCTTC. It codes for CASSWDRGSYNEQFF.

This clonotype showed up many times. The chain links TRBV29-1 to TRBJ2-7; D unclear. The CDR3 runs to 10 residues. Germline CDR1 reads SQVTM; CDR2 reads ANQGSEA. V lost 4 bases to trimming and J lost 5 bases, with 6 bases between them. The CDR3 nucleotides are TGCAGCGTTGTTACAAACGAGCAGTACTTC. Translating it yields CSVVTNEQYF.

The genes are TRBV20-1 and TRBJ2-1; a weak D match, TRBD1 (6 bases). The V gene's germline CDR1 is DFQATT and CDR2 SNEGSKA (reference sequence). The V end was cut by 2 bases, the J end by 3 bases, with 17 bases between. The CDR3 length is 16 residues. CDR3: CSARPLIPTGYNEQFF. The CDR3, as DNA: TGCAGTGCTAGACCCCTCATACCGACAGGCTACAATGAGCAGTTCTTC.

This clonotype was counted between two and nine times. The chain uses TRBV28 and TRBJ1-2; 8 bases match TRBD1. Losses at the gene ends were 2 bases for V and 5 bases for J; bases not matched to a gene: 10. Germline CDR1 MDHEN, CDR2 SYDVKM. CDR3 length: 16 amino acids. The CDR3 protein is CASSLNPGGAGYGYTF. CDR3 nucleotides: TGTGCCAGCAGTTTAAATCCAGGGGGCGCCGGTTATGGCTACACCTTC.

The CDR3 reads CASRAGGRLSGNTIYF. CDR3 sequence (DNA): TGTGCCAGTAGGGCTGGGGGGCGACTCTCTGGAAACACCATATATTTT. This chain connects TRBV19 to TRBJ1-3; D might be TRBD1 (6 bases). The germline V gene encodes CDR1 LNHDA and CDR2 SQIVND (reference sequence). This CDR3 has 16 amino acids. Trimming removed 6 bases from V and 0 bases from J, with 15 bases in between.

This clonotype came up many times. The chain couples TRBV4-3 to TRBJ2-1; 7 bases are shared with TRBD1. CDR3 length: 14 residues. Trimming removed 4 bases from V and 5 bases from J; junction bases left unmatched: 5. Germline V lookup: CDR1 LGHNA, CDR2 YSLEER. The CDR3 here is CASSLRTGDNEQFF. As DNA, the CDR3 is TGCGCCAGCAGCCTACGGACAGGAGACAATGAGCAGTTCTTC.

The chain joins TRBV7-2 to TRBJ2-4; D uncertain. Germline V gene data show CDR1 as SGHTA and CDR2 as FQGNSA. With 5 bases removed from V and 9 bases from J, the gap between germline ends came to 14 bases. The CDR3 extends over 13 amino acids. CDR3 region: CASSPKVIGIQYF. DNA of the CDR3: TGTGCCAGCAGCCCAAAGGTCATCGGCATTCAGTACTTC.

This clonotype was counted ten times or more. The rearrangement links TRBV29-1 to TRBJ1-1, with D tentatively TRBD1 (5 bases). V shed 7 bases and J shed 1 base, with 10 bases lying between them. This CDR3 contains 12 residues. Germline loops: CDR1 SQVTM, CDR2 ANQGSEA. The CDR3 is CSAQGENTEAFF. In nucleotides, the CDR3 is TGCAGCGCCCAGGGAGAGAACACTGAAGCTTTCTTT.

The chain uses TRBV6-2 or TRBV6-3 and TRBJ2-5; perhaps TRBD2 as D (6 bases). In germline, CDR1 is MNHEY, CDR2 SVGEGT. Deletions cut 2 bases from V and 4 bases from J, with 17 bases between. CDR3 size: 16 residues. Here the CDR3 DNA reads TGTGCCAGCAGTTACGGCCCGAGGGAGGTAGTAGAGACCCAGTACTTC. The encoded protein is CASSYGPREVVETQYF.

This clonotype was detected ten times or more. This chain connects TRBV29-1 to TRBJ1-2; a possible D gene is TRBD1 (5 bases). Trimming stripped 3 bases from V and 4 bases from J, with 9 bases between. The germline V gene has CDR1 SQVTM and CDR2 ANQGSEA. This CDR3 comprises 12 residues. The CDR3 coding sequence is TGCAGCGTTGAGCAGGGCCGCTATGGCTACACCTTC. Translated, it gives CSVEQGRYGYTF.

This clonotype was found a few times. CDR3 amino acids: CASSYAGAPGTGELFF. The CDR3 DNA reads as TGTGCCAGCAGTTACGCCGGGGCTCCGGGCACCGGGGAGCTGTTTTTT. The chain has TRBV6-5 and TRBJ2-2, with D possibly being TRBD1 or TRBD2 (5 bases each). CDR1 MNHEY and CDR2 SVGAGI come from the germline V gene. Trimming shortened V by 2 bases and J by 4 bases, and 14 bases separated the two germline ends. The CDR3 totals 16 residues.

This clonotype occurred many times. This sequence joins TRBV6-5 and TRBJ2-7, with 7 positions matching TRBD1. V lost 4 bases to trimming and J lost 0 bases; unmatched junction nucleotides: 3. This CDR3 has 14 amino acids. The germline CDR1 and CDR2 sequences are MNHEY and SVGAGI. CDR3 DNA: TGTGCCAGCAGTTTCTGGACAGGCTCCTACGAGCAGTACTTC. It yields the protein CASSFWTGSYEQYF.

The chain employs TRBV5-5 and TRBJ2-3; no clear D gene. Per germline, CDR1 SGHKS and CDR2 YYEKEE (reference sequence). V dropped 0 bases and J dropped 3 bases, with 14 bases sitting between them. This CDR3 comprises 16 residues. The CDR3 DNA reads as TGTGCCAGCAGCTTGGATGCAGGCCAGAAGACAGATACGCAGTATTTT. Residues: CASSLDAGQKTDTQYF.

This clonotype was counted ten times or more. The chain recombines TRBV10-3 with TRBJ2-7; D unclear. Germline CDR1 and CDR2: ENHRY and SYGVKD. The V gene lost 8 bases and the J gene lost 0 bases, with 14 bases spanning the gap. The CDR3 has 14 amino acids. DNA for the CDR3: TGTGCCATCTCCAGCTCCATCCCCTCCTACGAGCAGTACTTC. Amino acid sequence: CAISSSIPSYEQYF.

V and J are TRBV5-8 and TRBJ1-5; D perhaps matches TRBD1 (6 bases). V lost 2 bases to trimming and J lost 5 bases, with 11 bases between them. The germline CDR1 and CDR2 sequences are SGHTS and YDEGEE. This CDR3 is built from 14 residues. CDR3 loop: CASSFQGLDQPQHF. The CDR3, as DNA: TGTGCCAGCAGCTTTCAGGGGCTCGATCAGCCCCAGCATTTT.

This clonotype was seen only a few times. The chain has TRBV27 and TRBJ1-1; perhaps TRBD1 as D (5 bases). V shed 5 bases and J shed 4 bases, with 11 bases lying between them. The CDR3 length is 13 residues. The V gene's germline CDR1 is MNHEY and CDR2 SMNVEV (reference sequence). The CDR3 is CASSPGTTTEAFF. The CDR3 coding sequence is TGTGCCAGCAGTCCCGGGACCACCACTGAAGCTTTCTTT.